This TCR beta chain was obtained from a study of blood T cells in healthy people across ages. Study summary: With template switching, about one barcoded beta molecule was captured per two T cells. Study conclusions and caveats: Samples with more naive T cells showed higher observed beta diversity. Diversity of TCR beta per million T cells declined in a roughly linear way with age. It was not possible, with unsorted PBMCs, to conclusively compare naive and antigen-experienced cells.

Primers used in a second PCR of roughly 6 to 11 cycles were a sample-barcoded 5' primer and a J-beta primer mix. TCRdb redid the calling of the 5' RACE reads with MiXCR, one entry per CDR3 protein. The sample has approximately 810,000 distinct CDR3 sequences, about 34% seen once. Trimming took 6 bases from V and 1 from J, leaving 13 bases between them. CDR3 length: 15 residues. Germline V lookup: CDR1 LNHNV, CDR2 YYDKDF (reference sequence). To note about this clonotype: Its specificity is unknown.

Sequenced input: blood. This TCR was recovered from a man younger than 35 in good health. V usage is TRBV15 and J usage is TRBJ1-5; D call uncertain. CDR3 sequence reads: CATSQFGGSNQPQHF. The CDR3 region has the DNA TGTGCCACCAGTCAATTCGGAGGGAGCAATCAGCCCCAGCATTTT.